Shown below are 29 T cell receptor beta chains from a single sample sequenced in a study of radiotherapy plus CTLA-4 blockade in lung cancer. The assay was immunoSEQ multiplex PCR, and TCRdb's table has in-frame clones only and misses some. The sample yields 55,000 to 65,000 clones, 76% seen once. The sample consisted of peripheral blood, taken from a patient treated with radiotherapy plus ipilimumab. These receptors were obtained from a human donor with non-small cell lung cancer who had a complete response to radiotherapy plus ipilimumab.

V is TRBV7-6 and J is TRBJ1-2; maybe TRBD1 (6 bases). The CDR3 extends over 13 amino acids. In germline, CDR1 is SGHVS, CDR2 FNYEAQ. Trimming took 5 bases from V and 1 from J, leaving 8 bases between them. CDR3 sequence: CASSPDSNYGYTF. The CDR3 DNA follows: TGTGCCAGCAGCCCGGACAGTAACTATGGCTACACCTTC.

CDR3 residues: CSLQTSGGLNEQFF. CDR3 nucleotide sequence: TGCAGCTTACAGACTAGCGGGGGACTCAATGAGCAGTTCTTC. The chain employs TRBV29-1 and TRBJ2-1; TRBD2 aligns across 12 bases. V lost 8 bases to trimming and J lost 6 bases; unmatched junction nucleotides: 8. CDR3 length: 14 amino acids. The germline gives CDR1 SQVTM, CDR2 ANQGSEA.

In this sample, this clone turned up a few times. V usage is TRBV4-3 and J usage is TRBJ2-5; maybe TRBD2 (6 bases). The CDR3 spans 16 residues. Germline V gene data show CDR1 as LGHNA and CDR2 as YSLEER. Trimming took 2 bases from V and 2 from J, leaving 15 bases between them. CDR3 nucleotide sequence: TGCGCCAGCAGCCAAAGGGGTGGGAGGCCTCAAGAGACCCAGTACTTC. Protein: CASSQRGGRPQETQYF.

In this sample, this clone turned up a few times. The chain joins TRBV6-6 to TRBJ1-2; D is unclear. The CDR3 totals 12 residues. In germline, CDR1 is MNHNY, CDR2 SVGAGI (reference sequence). V shed 2 bases and J shed 5 bases, with 6 bases lying between them. The CDR3 region is CASSYREYGYTF. The CDR3 DNA is TGTGCCAGCAGTTACAGGGAGTATGGCTACACCTTC.

J is TRBJ1-2 and V is TRBV18, with D maybe TRBD1 (5 bases). This CDR3 region has 15 residues. Germline V gives CDR1 KGHSH, CDR2 LQKENI. V was cut by 5 bases and J by 0 bases, with 13 bases left in between. The CDR3 region is CASSILDKPNYGYTF. The DNA of the CDR3 is TGTGCCAGCTCAATCTTGGACAAGCCTAACTATGGCTACACCTTC.

The chain couples TRBV27 to TRBJ2-3, with 13 bases matching TRBD2. Germline CDR1 MNHEY, CDR2 SMNVEV (reference sequence). The CDR3 runs to 15 residues. V dropped 6 bases and J dropped 4; count of bases not matched to a gene: 4. Here the CDR3 DNA reads TGTGCCAGCAGGGGGACTAGCGGGGTGTCAGATACGCAGTATTTT. Encoded protein: CASRGTSGVSDTQYF.

This clone turned up a few times. The genes are TRBV15 and TRBJ2-2, with 8 positions matching TRBD1. V was clipped by 3 bases and J by 4 bases; unmatched bases: 10. Germline CDR1 reads LNHNV; CDR2 reads YYDKDF (reference sequence). This CDR3 region has 17 residues. The CDR3 DNA sequence: TGTGCCACCAGCAGTGCGAGCAGGACAGGGCGCACCGGGGAGCTGTTTTTT. It specifies CATSSASRTGRTGELFF.

This chain joins TRBV28 and TRBJ2-2, with D possibly TRBD1 on 5 matching bases. Germline CDR1 and CDR2: MDHEN and SYDVKM. The length of the CDR3 is 14 residues. The V end was cut by 5 bases, the J end by 3 bases, with 10 bases between. This CDR3 reads CASSPPTDTGELFF. The CDR3, as DNA: TGTGCCAGCAGTCCCCCGACAGACACCGGGGAGCTGTTTTTT.

The V and J genes are TRBV30 and TRBJ2-7; tentatively, D is TRBD2 (5 bases). Trimming pared 2 bases from V and 7 bases from J, leaving 30 bases between. Germline V lookup: CDR1 GTSNPN, CDR2 SVGIG (reference sequence). The CDR3 sequence is 18 residues long. In nucleotides, the CDR3 is TGTGCCTGGAGTCCTGGAAGAAGCGGAAGGATCCTCTACGAGGAGCAGTACTTC. Residues: CAWSPGRSGRILYEEQYF.

V is TRBV13 and J is TRBJ2-3; tentative D call: TRBD2 (5 bases). Trimming shortened V by 3 bases and J by 8 bases, and 9 bases separated the two germline ends. The CDR3 runs 12 residues. Germline CDR1 is PRHDT and CDR2 is FYEKMQ (reference sequence). CDR3 protein: CASSFYRGTQYF. CDR3 bases: TGTGCCAGCAGCTTTTATCGGGGTACGCAGTATTTT.

The J gene is TRBJ2-7, the V gene TRBV9; 7 positions agree with TRBD1. Germline CDR1 SGDLS, CDR2 YYNGEE. The trim removed 4 bases at V and 3 bases at J, leaving 4 bases unmatched. This CDR3 comprises 13 residues. The CDR3 DNA follows: TGTGCCAGCAGCAGGGGGCAAGGCTACGAGCAGTACTTC. It codes for CASSRGQGYEQYF. Combining the CDR3 with reference TRBV9 and TRBJ2-7 gives the whole variable domain DSGVTQTPKHLITATGQRVTLRCSPRSGDLSVYWYQQSLDQGLQFLIQYYNGEERAKGNILERFSAQQFPDLHSELNLSSLELGDSALYFCASSRGQGYEQYFGPGTRLTVT.

The gene calls are TRBV19 and TRBJ2-2; possibly TRBD2 for D (7 bases). In germline, CDR1 is LNHDA, CDR2 SQIVND (reference sequence). Trimming stripped 6 bases from V and 1 base from J, with 15 bases between. This CDR3 contains 16 residues. CDR3 loop: CASRVGGGLNTGELFF. The CDR3 region has the DNA TGTGCCAGTAGGGTGGGGGGGGGCCTGAACACCGGGGAGCTGTTTTTT.

J is TRBJ1-2 and V is TRBV27; D is perhaps TRBD1 (6 bases). The germline gives CDR1 MNHEY, CDR2 SMNVEV (reference sequence). The V end lost 6 bases, the J end lost 4 bases, and 18 bases lay between the germline ends. This CDR3 is 15 amino acids long. The CDR3 region has the DNA TGTGCCAGCAGCCTAGTGCGAGGGGGGGGCTATGGCTACACCTTC. Translating gives CASSLVRGGGYGYTF.

The rearrangement uses TRBV9 and TRBJ2-5; 8 nucleotides match TRBD2. The CDR3 is made up of 15 amino acids. V was pared by 4 bases and J by 5 bases, with 10 bases of the junction left unmatched. CDR1 is SGDLS and CDR2 is YYNGEE in the germline V gene. CDR3 region: CASSIGGAVYETQYF. In DNA, the CDR3 is TGTGCCAGCAGCATCGGGGGGGCCGTTTACGAGACCCAGTACTTC.

The rearrangement links TRBV7-2 to TRBJ2-1; D is unclear. The CDR3 sequence is 14 residues long. The V and J ends lost 6 bases and 4 bases respectively, with 13 bases between them. From germline, CDR1 is SGHTA and CDR2 FQGNSA. The CDR3, as DNA: TGTGCCAGCAGTATGGTGCAGGTTTACAATGAGCAGTTCTTC. Translating gives CASSMVQVYNEQFF.

The gene calls are TRBV27 and TRBJ1-5; D is ambiguous. The V end lost 2 bases, the J end lost 3 bases, and 5 bases lay between the germline ends. CDR3 length: 13 amino acids. Germline-derived CDR1 and CDR2 are MNHEY and SMNVEV (reference sequence). The CDR3 is CASSLQFNQPQHF. The CDR3 region has the DNA TGTGCCAGCAGTTTACAGTTCAATCAGCCCCAGCATTTT.

The chain carries TRBV6-1 and TRBJ2-5, with D perhaps TRBD1 (5 bases). V was cut by 8 bases and J by 11 bases, with 15 bases left in between. Germline assignment: CDR1 MNHNS and CDR2 SASEGT. This CDR3 region has 11 residues. Written as DNA, the CDR3 is TGTGCCAGCCGACAGTTTCAAACTCAGTACTTC. Translating it yields CASRQFQTQYF.

This clone was recorded at least ten times. V gene TRBV14 combines with J gene TRBJ2-3; TRBD2 matches 9 bases. CDR1 and CDR2 (germline): SGHDN, FVKESK. V shed 5 bases, J shed 0 bases, and the junction held 3 bases outside the gene matches. The CDR3 has 15 amino acids. As DNA, the CDR3 is TGTGCCAGCAGCTTCCTAGCGGGGAGCACAGATACGCAGTATTTT. This gives the protein CASSFLAGSTDTQYF.

This sequence joins TRBV27 and TRBJ1-1; TRBD1 agrees at 7 bases. The germline CDR1 and CDR2 sequences are MNHEY and SMNVEV (reference sequence). V shed 6 bases, J shed 3 bases, and the junction held 4 bases outside the gene matches. The length of the CDR3 is 13 residues. Here the CDR3 reads CASRGGQYTEAFF. The CDR3 DNA reads TGTGCCAGCAGGGGGGGACAGTACACTGAAGCTTTCTTT.

This rearrangement joins TRBV2 to TRBJ2-3; D remains ambiguous. The CDR3 sequence is 15 residues long. Germline CDR1 SNHLY, CDR2 FYNNEI. Trimming left V 5 bases short and J 2 bases short, with 14 bases between. This chain's CDR3 is CASSTQTTYTDTQYF. The CDR3 coding sequence is TGTGCCAGCAGTACCCAAACCACATACACAGATACGCAGTATTTT.

The genes are TRBV2 and TRBJ1-1; TRBD1 matches at 7 bases. The V gene's germline CDR1 is SNHLY and CDR2 FYNNEI. Trimming took 6 bases from V and 2 from J; bases not matched to a gene: 9. CDR3 length equals 15 residues. CDR3 residues: CASRQKQGTNTEAFF. DNA for the CDR3: TGTGCCAGCAGACAAAAACAGGGGACTAACACTGAAGCTTTCTTT.

The CDR3 is CASSLLGAKISTDTQYF. The DNA of the CDR3 is TGTGCCAGCAGTTTGTTGGGGGCGAAAATTAGCACAGATACGCAGTATTTT. The chain is built from TRBV27 and TRBJ2-3; TRBD1 might be the D (6 bases). The CDR3 is 17 amino acids. Germline CDR1 reads MNHEY; CDR2 reads SMNVEV (reference sequence). Trimming left V 3 bases short and J 0 bases short, with 16 bases between.

This rearrangement joins TRBV11-2 to TRBJ2-1, with D perhaps TRBD2 (6 bases). V was pared by 3 bases and J by 4 bases, with 16 bases between. In germline, CDR1 is SGHAT, CDR2 FQNNGV. The CDR3 consists of 16 residues. The CDR3 sequence is CASSLYTGTPYNEQFF. In DNA, the CDR3 is TGTGCCAGCAGCTTGTATACCGGGACTCCATACAATGAGCAGTTCTTC.

V gene TRBV7-6 combines with J gene TRBJ2-3, with 9 nucleotides matching TRBD2. This CDR3 region has 17 residues. In germline, CDR1 is SGHVS, CDR2 FNYEAQ. The junction had 9 bases not matched to a gene; V was cut back by 0 bases and J by 5 bases. The CDR3 loop reads CASSLAASGTSGDTQYF. The CDR3 DNA follows: TGTGCCAGCAGCTTAGCCGCTAGCGGGACCTCCGGAGATACGCAGTATTTT. Full variable domain (rest looked up from reference TRBV7-6 and TRBJ2-3): GAGVSQSPRYKVTKRGQDVALRCDPISGHVSLYWYRQALGQGPEFLTYFNYEAQQDKSGLPNDRFSAERPEGSISTLTIQRTEQRDSAMYRCASSLAASGTSGDTQYFGPGTRLTVL.

For this clone: Other DNA variants within this sample encode the same CDR3. The chain recombines TRBV2 with TRBJ2-5; possible D gene TRBD1, 6 bases. This CDR3 is 14 amino acids long. The ends were cut back, 3 bases at V and 1 base at J, with 9 bases in the middle. Per germline, CDR1 SNHLY and CDR2 FYNNEI. The CDR3 DNA reads as TGTGCCAGCAGTGAGTCACAGGGCCAAGAGACCCAGTACTTC. Translating gives CASSESQGQETQYF.

This sequence joins TRBV28 and TRBJ1-5; no reliable D call. The V gene's germline CDR1 is MDHEN and CDR2 SYDVKM. The CDR3 loop spans 11 amino acids. V shed 6 bases and J shed 2 bases, with 2 bases lying between them. CDR3 region: CASSGNQPQHF. The CDR3 coding sequence is TGTGCCAGCAGCGGCAATCAGCCCCAGCATTTT.

In this sample, this clone turned up once. V usage is TRBV14 and J usage is TRBJ2-1; a possible D gene is TRBD2 (6 bases). Germline CDR1 and CDR2: SGHDN and FVKESK. CDR3 length: 22 residues. The ends were cut back, 0 bases at V and 3 bases at J, with 30 bases in the middle. The CDR3 here is CASSQEQATLGRDGSYYNEQFF. CDR3 DNA: TGTGCCAGCAGCCAAGAACAGGCCACCCTCGGGCGGGACGGAAGTTACTACAATGAGCAGTTCTTC.

This sequence joins TRBV5-1 and TRBJ2-7; D is undetermined. Trimming removed 5 bases at V and 0 bases at J, with 9 bases between. Germline V gives CDR1 SGHRS, CDR2 YFSETQ. The CDR3 is 13 residues long. The CDR3 loop reads CASSYKSSYEQYF. The CDR3 DNA follows: TGCGCCAGCAGTTACAAAAGCTCCTACGAGCAGTACTTC.

The rearrangement links TRBV7-2 to TRBJ2-5; D is uncertain. Trimming cost V 1 base and J 7 bases, with 10 bases left between them. CDR3 length equals 13 residues. Germline assignment: CDR1 SGHTA and CDR2 FQGNSA. The chain's CDR3 is CASSLERLGTQYF. The CDR3 DNA is TGTGCCAGCAGCTTAGAGCGCTTAGGGACCCAGTACTTC. The variable domain in full, completed from reference TRBV7-2 and TRBJ2-5, reads GAGVSQSPSNKVTEKGKDVELRCDPISGHTALYWYRQSLGQGLEFLIYFQGNSAPDKSGLPSDRFSAERTGGSVSTLTIQRTQQEDSAVYLCASSLERLGTQYFGPGTRLLVL.